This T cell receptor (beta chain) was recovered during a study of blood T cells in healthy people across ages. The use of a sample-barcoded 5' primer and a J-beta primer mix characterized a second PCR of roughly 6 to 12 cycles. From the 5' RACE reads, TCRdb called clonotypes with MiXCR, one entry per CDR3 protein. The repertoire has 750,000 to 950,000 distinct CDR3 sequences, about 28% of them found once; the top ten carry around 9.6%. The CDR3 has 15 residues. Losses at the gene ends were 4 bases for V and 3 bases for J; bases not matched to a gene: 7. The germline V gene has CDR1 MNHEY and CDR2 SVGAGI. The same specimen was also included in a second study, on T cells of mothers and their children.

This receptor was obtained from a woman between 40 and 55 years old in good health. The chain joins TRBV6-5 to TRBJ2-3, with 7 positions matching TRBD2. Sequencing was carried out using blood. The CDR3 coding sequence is TGTGCCAGCAGTTCCCCCAAGCGGGATACAGATACGCAGTATTTT. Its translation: CASSSPKRDTDTQYF.